The rows below give T cell receptor beta chains drawn from one sample of a study of cytomegalovirus exposure and HLA in healthy donors. Clones were read by immunoSEQ multiplex PCR, and TCRdb kept only the in-frame ones, dropping some. There are over 130,000 clones in the sample; more than 85% occur only once, and around 10% lies in the top ten. The sample was PBMCs. The source of these receptors is a man between 18 and 29 years old in good health and CMV-seropositive. Both conserved end residues are part of each CDR3. D genes are given only for firm matches. Not all rows give a size; the values are once, few, many and, for expanded clones, a class.

. | TRBD1 | TRBJ1-2 | 12 | TRBV10-3 | TGTGCCATCAGTGGAGTGGACAGGGGCTACACCTTC | CAISGVDRGYTF
once | . | TRBJ2-1 | 15 | TRBV5-1 | TGCGCCAGCAGCTTGGCTGGCCAATCCGACAATGAGCAGTTCTTC | CASSLAGQSDNEQFF
. | . | TRBJ1-3 | 12 | TRBV5-6 | TGTGCCAGCAGCTTGTATTCTAACACCATATATTTT | CASSLYSNTIYF
. | TRBD2 | TRBJ2-7 | 15 | TRBV7-3 | TGTGCCAGCAGCTTAGGCGCGGGAGTAAGGGGCGAGCAGTACTTC | CASSLGAGVRGEQYF
once | TRBD2 | TRBJ2-7 | 13 | TRBV19 | TGTGCCAGTAGGGCGCGGGAGCACTACGAGCAGTACTTC | CASRAREHYEQYF
. | . | TRBJ2-1 | 14 | TRBV19 | TGTGCCAGTAGTATAGCGGGGTTATGGAATGAGCAGTTCTTC | CASSIAGLWNEQFF
. | TRBD2 | TRBJ2-4 | 12 | TRBV6-5 | TGTGCCAGCAGTTCCCTCGGGACTAATCCGTACTTC | CASSSLGTNPYF
. | TRBD2 | TRBJ2-1 | 15 | TRBV2 | TGTGCCAGCAGGCCCATAGCGGGAGCCTACAATGAGCAGTTCTTC | CASRPIAGAYNEQFF
once | TRBD1 | TRBJ2-3 | 13 | TRBV18 | TGTGCCAGCCGACAGGGGCTCACAGATACGCAGTATTTT | CASRQGLTDTQYF
. | . | TRBJ1-1 | 16 | TRBV5-1 | TGCGCCAGCAGCTTCCCGCCAGGGGACATGAACACTGAAGCTTTCTTT | CASSFPPGDMNTEAFF
. | . | TRBJ2-3 | 14 | TRBV9 | TGTGCCAGCAGCGTCCAAGCGTCCACAGATACGCAGTATTTT | CASSVQASTDTQYF
. | . | TRBJ2-7 | 12 | TRBV10-1 | TGCGCCAGCAGTGATAATCTATACGAGCAGTACTTC | CASSDNLYEQYF
. | . | TRBJ1-2 | 14 | TRBV6-5 | TGTGCCAGCAGTTACTCGGGCAGCCACTATGGCTACACCTTC | CASSYSGSHYGYTF
. | . | TRBJ2-2 | 16 | TRBV7-2 | TGTGCCAGCAGCGAAAGACCGGGGAGGAGCACCGGGGAGCTGTTTTTT | CASSERPGRSTGELFF
. | . | TRBJ2-5 | 14 | TRBV2 | TGTGCCAGCAGGGACCGGACTGGACAAGAGACCCAGTACTTC | CASRDRTGQETQYF
. | TRBD2 | TRBJ2-1 | 14 | TRBV6-5 | TGTGCCAGCAGTTACCGGGGGGAGTACAATGAGCAGTTCTTC | CASSYRGEYNEQFF
. | . | TRBJ2-2 | 16 | TRBV14 | TGTGCCAGCAAGGGGGGACAGTCCCGGGACACCGGGGAGCTGTTTTTT | CASKGGQSRDTGELFF
. | . | TRBJ2-7 | 15 | TRBV6-5 | TGTGCCAGCAGCAGACGTCGGGGAGGTGGCTACGAGCAGTACTTC | CASSRRRGGGYEQYF
. | . | TRBJ2-1 | 15 | TRBV19 | TGTGCCAGTAGTATTGACAGGCTGACCTACAATGAGCAGTTCTTC | CASSIDRLTYNEQFF
. | TRBD1 | TRBJ2-7 | 15 | TRBV30 | TGTGCCTGCAGGACTAGGGACAGGGCATACTACGAGCAGTACTTC | CACRTRDRAYYEQYF
. | . | TRBJ1-5 | 14 | TRBV19 | TGTGCCACCTCCTTGGTGGACGGGAGCCAGCCCCAGCATTTT | CATSLVDGSQPQHF
. | . | TRBJ1-1 | 14 | TRBV6-6 | TGTGCCAGCAGTTTGGCGTTAGCGAACACTGAAGCTTTCTTT | CASSLALANTEAFF
. | TRBD1 | TRBJ2-1 | 12 | TRBV30 | TGTGCCTGGGGGACAGGGGGCAGTGAGCAGTTCTTC | CAWGTGGSEQFF
. | . | TRBJ1-1 | 15 | TRBV5-1 | TGCGCCAGCAGCCCACGGGAAGCCTTGAACACTGAAGCTTTCTTT | CASSPREALNTEAFF
. | . | TRBJ1-3 | 16 | TRBV5-1 | TGCGCCAGCAGCTTGGGGGCAGATTACTCTGGAAACACCATATATTTT | CASSLGADYSGNTIYF
. | . | TRBJ2-2 | 15 | TRBV5-1 | TGCGCCAGCAGCTTTTTACCTAGTCCCACCGGGGAGCTGTTTTTT | CASSFLPSPTGELFF
. | TRBD2 | TRBJ2-5 | 15 | TRBV5-4 | TGTGCCAGCAGCTTTATCAAGCGGGGCTTAGAGACCCAGTACTTC | CASSFIKRGLETQYF
. | TRBD1 | TRBJ1-2 | 18 | TRBV2 | TGTGCCAGCAGTGGTTTGTGGGACAGGGGCGCCCTCCGATATGGCTACACCTTC | CASSGLWDRGALRYGYTF
. | . | TRBJ1-6 | 17 | TRBV11-2 | TGTGCCAGCAGCTTTTTTCTCTCCCGCTCCTATAATTCACCCCTCCACTTT | CASSFFLSRSYNSPLHF
. | . | TRBJ1-1 | 13 | TRBV19 | TGTGCCAGCCGCCGACAGGAGAACACTGAAGCTTTCTTT | CASRRQENTEAFF
. | TRBD2 | TRBJ2-7 | 15 | TRBV7-6 | TGTGCCAGCAGCTTAAACGGCGGACTAGCTTACGAGCAGTACTTC | CASSLNGGLAYEQYF
. | TRBD1 | TRBJ2-7 | 15 | TRBV4-1 | TGCGCCAGCAGCCCGGGACAGGGGCCCGCCTACGAGCAGTACTTC | CASSPGQGPAYEQYF
. | . | TRBJ2-1 | 18 | TRBV5-1 | TGCGCCAGCAGCCAGGGGGCTATACCCGGGAGGTTTATTAATGAGCAGTTCTTC | CASSQGAIPGRFINEQFF
few | . | TRBJ1-1 | 13 | TRBV7-3 | TGTGCCAGCAGCTTAACTGACACCCAAAAAGCTTTCTTT | CASSLTDTQKAFF
. | . | TRBJ1-4 | 15 | TRBV7-8 | TGTGCCAGCAGGGGGCAGGGTGCAACTAATGAAAAACTGTTTTTT | CASRGQGATNEKLFF
. | . | TRBJ1-3 | 17 | TRBV18 | TGTGCCAGCTCATTTAACCCGCCGGGAGACTCTGGAAACACCATATATTTT | CASSFNPPGDSGNTIYF
. | . | TRBJ1-5 | 13 | TRBV6-5 | TGTGCCAGCAGTTTGGACAGATATCAGCCCCAGCATTTT | CASSLDRYQPQHF
. | TRBD2 | TRBJ2-7 | 13 | TRBV28 | TGTGCCAGCAGTTTCGGGGGGACCTACGAGCAGTACTTC | CASSFGGTYEQYF
. | . | TRBJ2-7 | 11 | TRBV20-1 | TGCAGTGGATTCCGGGCCTACGAGCAGTACTTC | CSGFRAYEQYF
. | . | TRBJ1-4 | 16 | TRBV15 | TGTGCCACCAGCAGAGATAACGGGATAACTAATGAAAAACTGTTTTTT | CATSRDNGITNEKLFF
once | . | TRBJ2-5 | 14 | TRBV7-6 | TGTGCCAGCAGCTTGGGGAGCGACTCGGAGACCCAGTACTTC | CASSLGSDSETQYF
. | . | TRBJ2-6 | 14 | TRBV5-1 | TGCGCCAGTGCCGAGAGCTCTGGGGCCAACGTCCTGACTTTC | CASAESSGANVLTF
. | . | TRBJ2-4 | 16 | TRBV25-1 | TGTGCCAGCAGTGCTTTCTCACAGGGTCACCAAAACATTCAGTACTTC | CASSAFSQGHQNIQYF
. | . | TRBJ1-1 | 13 | TRBV18 | TGTGCCAGCTCATCTGGCGGGGACACTGAAGCTTTCTTT | CASSSGGDTEAFF
. | . | TRBJ2-1 | 16 | TRBV7-2 | TGTGCCAGCAGCCTCGGCGGGACAGTAAGTCTGGGGGAGCAGTTCTTC | CASSLGGTVSLGEQFF
. | TRBD2 | TRBJ2-1 | 17 | TRBV7-2 | TGTGCCAGCAGCTCCCCGGGCGGTAGCGGGAGTGGCGATGAGCAGTTCTTC | CASSSPGGSGSGDEQFF
. | . | TRBJ2-5 | 13 | TRBV7-6 | TGTGCCAGCAGCTTATCCCTCCAAGAGACCCAGTACTTC | CASSLSLQETQYF
once | . | TRBJ2-3 | 14 | TRBV5-1 | TGCGCCAGCAGCCTCGGACAGAGCACAGATACGCAGTATTTT | CASSLGQSTDTQYF
. | . | TRBJ1-1 | 12 | TRBV30 | TGTGCCTGGTTACAGGGCTCCCCTGAAGCTTTCTTT | CAWLQGSPEAFF
. | . | TRBJ2-7 | 14 | TRBV7-9 | TGTGCCAGCAGCTTCTTCTGGAGCCCCTACGAGCAGTACTTC | CASSFFWSPYEQYF
. | TRBD1 | TRBJ1-1 | 16 | TRBV5-1 | TGCGCCAGCAGCCCCGAGGGGATGGGGCAGGGGGCTTGGGCTTTCTTT | CASSPEGMGQGAWAFF
few | TRBD1 | TRBJ1-2 | 15 | TRBV5-1 | TGCGCCAGCAGCCCCGGGACAGGGATCAACTATGGCTACACCTTC | CASSPGTGINYGYTF
. | TRBD1 | TRBJ2-1 | 16 | TRBV10-2 | TGCGCCAGCACTAGAGACGGGACAGGTCTTTACAATGAGCAGTTCTTC | CASTRDGTGLYNEQFF
. | . | TRBJ1-5 | 13 | TRBV30 | TGTGCCTGGAGTAGGGACACTAATCAGCCCCAGCATTTT | CAWSRDTNQPQHF